Shown below are 26 T cell receptor beta chains from a single sample sequenced in a study of blood T cell repertoires in COVID-19. Generated by immunoSEQ multiplex PCR, the TCRdb table keeps only in-frame clones and is missing some. This sample has about 93,000 clones, with approximately 86% found just once. The sequencing input was peripheral blood. The receptor set was obtained from a woman aged 80 or over with acute or convalescent COVID-19.

This clone was seen a single time. The genes are TRBV19 and TRBJ1-2; 9 nucleotides line up with TRBD1. CDR1 and CDR2 (germline): LNHDA, SQIVND (reference sequence). J gave up 8 bases and V 2 bases, and 9 bases lay outside the gene matches. The CDR3 sequence is 15 residues long. CDR3 region: CASSISGQGSMGYTF. The CDR3 DNA follows: TGTGCCAGTAGTATATCCGGACAGGGGAGTATGGGCTACACCTTC.

V and J are TRBV28 and TRBJ1-2, with D perhaps matching TRBD1 (6 bases). V was trimmed by 4 bases and J by 1 base, leaving 16 bases between them. Germline CDR1 and CDR2: MDHEN and SYDVKM. CDR3 length equals 16 residues. CDR3 region: CASSSSGGPFNYGYTF. The DNA of the CDR3 is TGTGCCAGCAGTTCCTCGGGGGGGCCCTTTAACTATGGCTACACCTTC.

The V call is TRBV5-1, the J call TRBJ2-3; D call uncertain. The CDR3 runs to 14 residues. The germline V gene has CDR1 SGHRS and CDR2 YFSETQ. The V end lost 0 bases, the J end lost 0 bases, and 5 bases lay between the germline ends. The chain's CDR3 is CASSLAVSTDTQYF. CDR3 DNA: TGCGCCAGCAGCTTGGCGGTGAGCACAGATACGCAGTATTTT.

The chain is built from TRBV20-1 and TRBJ2-3; D remains ambiguous. V shed 3 bases and J shed 3 bases, with 10 bases lying between them. Germline CDR1 reads DFQATT; CDR2 reads SNEGSKA (reference sequence). This CDR3 contains 13 residues. The DNA for the CDR3 is TGCAGTGCTAGTAGAGTAATAACAGATACGCAGTATTTT. Protein: CSASRVITDTQYF.

The J gene is TRBJ1-6, the V gene TRBV19; 7 positions agree with TRBD1. Germline V gene data show CDR1 as LNHDA and CDR2 as SQIVND (reference sequence). The V gene end was trimmed by 6 bases and the J gene end by 6 bases; junction bases not matched to a gene: 2. This CDR3 is 13 amino acids long. The CDR3 DNA sequence: TGTGCCAGTAGAGGACAGGCTAATTCACCCCTCCACTTT. Amino acids: CASRGQANSPLHF. Drawing the rest from reference TRBV19 and TRBJ1-6, the complete variable domain is DGGITQSPKYLFRKEGQNVTLSCEQNLNHDAMYWYRQDPGQGLRLIYYSQIVNDFQKGDIAEGYSVSREKKESFPLTVTSAQKNPTAFYLCASRGQANSPLHFGNGTRLTVT.

The DNA of the CDR3 is TGTGCCAGCAGCCCGAGACAGGGTAACACTGAAGCTTTCTTT. Translated, it gives CASSPRQGNTEAFF. This chain joins TRBV7-8 and TRBJ1-1; 7 bases align to TRBD1. V shed 5 bases and J 2 bases; nucleotides not matched to a gene: 5. This CDR3 is 14 amino acids long. Germline V lookup: CDR1 SGHVS, CDR2 FQNEAQ.

This chain uses TRBV5-4 with TRBJ1-4; D not certain. Germline V CDR1 and CDR2: SGHNT, YYREEE (reference sequence). This CDR3 comprises 14 residues. Trimming took 0 bases from V and 11 from J, leaving 14 bases between them. CDR3 amino acids: CASSLAGMDGKLFF. The CDR3 bases are TGTGCCAGCAGCTTGGCGGGGATGGACGGGAAACTGTTTTTT.

The V and J genes are TRBV19 and TRBJ2-5; D call uncertain. The V gene's germline CDR1 is LNHDA and CDR2 SQIVND (reference sequence). This CDR3 is built from 13 residues. V was shortened by 1 base and J by 1 base, with 4 bases between the two germline ends. The CDR3 protein is CASSIGLQETQYF. In nucleotides, the CDR3 is TGTGCCAGTAGTATAGGTCTCCAAGAGACCCAGTACTTC.

This clone was seen more than once but under ten times. The chain combines TRBV28 with TRBJ2-3, with D perhaps matching TRBD1 (6 bases). In germline, CDR1 is MDHEN, CDR2 SYDVKM. The CDR3 consists of 16 residues. Trimming cost V 1 base and J 2 bases, with 13 bases left between them. As DNA, the CDR3 is TGTGCCAGCAGTTTATTGTTCAGGGGATTCACAGATACGCAGTATTTT. It specifies CASSLLFRGFTDTQYF.

A remark on this clone: The junction departs from germline at one end; a sequencing error may be responsible. The chain recombines TRBV24-1 with TRBJ2-4; 8 bases line up with TRBD1. Germline CDR1 reads KGHDR; CDR2 reads SFDVKD. CDR3 length: 18 residues. The CDR3 DNA reads as TGTGCCACCGACCGCCGCAGGGGGCTCACCCGAGTCAAAAACATTCAGTACTTT. Amino acid sequence: CATDRRRGLTRVKNIQYF.

The gene calls are TRBV18 and TRBJ2-7, with TRBD2 as a possible D gene (6 bases). V lost 1 base and J 6 bases, leaving 7 bases between the germline ends. The CDR3 spans 12 residues. Germline lookup yields CDR1 KGHSH and CDR2 LQKENI. The CDR3 sequence is CASSPLGGEQYF. CDR3 nucleotides: TGTGCCAGCTCACCACTGGGGGGCGAGCAGTACTTC.

The chain combines TRBV9 with TRBJ2-1; 7 nucleotides agree with TRBD1. Looked up from germline, CDR1 is SGDLS and CDR2 is YYNGEE. The CDR3 has 15 residues. V shed 0 bases and J 5 bases; nucleotides not matched to a gene: 5. CDR3 region: CASSVDPGQNNEQFF. The CDR3 region has the DNA TGTGCCAGCAGCGTAGACCCGGGACAGAACAATGAGCAGTTCTTC.

V is TRBV29-1 and J is TRBJ2-3; 8 nucleotides match TRBD1. Germline trimming cut 4 bases from V and 3 bases from J; bases unmatched to any gene: 6. Germline V gene data show CDR1 as SQVTM and CDR2 as ANQGSEA. There are 14 residues in the CDR3. CDR3 coding DNA: TGCAGCGTTGTCAGGACAGGGAGTACAGATACGCAGTATTTT. This translates into CSVVRTGSTDTQYF.

This chain joins TRBV18 and TRBJ1-2; no definite D call. CDR1 is KGHSH and CDR2 is LQKENI in the germline V gene. V shed 1 base and J shed 4 bases, with 13 bases lying between them. There are 15 residues in the CDR3. The CDR3 sequence is CASSPQLADFYGYTF. In nucleotides, the CDR3 is TGTGCCAGCTCACCACAGTTGGCAGACTTCTATGGCTACACCTTC. Full variable domain (rest looked up from reference TRBV18 and TRBJ1-2): NAGVMQNPRHLVRRRGQEARLRCSPMKGHSHVYWYRQLPEEGLKFMVYLQKENIIDESGMPKERFSAEFPKEGPSILRIQQVVRGDSAAYFCASSPQLADFYGYTFGSGTRLTVV.

The rearrangement links TRBV3-1 (or the pseudogene TRBV3-2) to TRBJ1-1, with a tentative D call TRBD1 (5 bases). The CDR3 spans 14 residues. V lost 3 bases to trimming and J lost 1 base, with 9 bases between them. Germline V lookup: CDR1 LGHDT, CDR2 YNNKEL (reference sequence). In nucleotides, the CDR3 is TGTGCCAGCAGCCAGGGGGAGGGGAACACTGAAGCTTTCTTT. Amino acids: CASSQGEGNTEAFF.

This clone showed up just once. The rearrangement links TRBV5-1 to TRBJ2-3; 8 nucleotides align to TRBD2. Per the germline V gene, CDR1 is SGHRS and CDR2 is YFSETQ. V shed 0 bases, J shed 3 bases, and the junction held 12 bases outside the gene matches. This CDR3 spans 18 amino acids. The CDR3 nucleotides are TGCGCCAGCAGCTTGGCGCGGCGGGGGGAGGGATGGACAGATACGCAGTATTTT. Its protein is CASSLARRGEGWTDTQYF.

The chain uses TRBV10-3 and TRBJ2-5; possible D gene TRBD1, 6 bases. CDR1 is ENHRY and CDR2 is SYGVKD in the germline V gene. The CDR3 length is 15 residues. V shed 10 bases and J shed 2 bases, with 20 bases lying between them. The CDR3 DNA follows: TGTGCCACCAAGACACCGACAGGAAAACAAGAGACCCAGTACTTC. Its protein is CATKTPTGKQETQYF.

The chain employs TRBV28 and TRBJ1-1; 8 bases fit TRBD1. The V and J ends lost 7 bases and 1 base, in that order; junction bases with no gene match: 11. The CDR3 contains 16 residues. The germline V gene encodes CDR1 MDHEN and CDR2 SYDVKM. CDR3: CASTEWGTGSNTEAFF. In nucleotides, the CDR3 is TGTGCCAGCACTGAGTGGGGGACAGGCTCGAACACTGAAGCTTTCTTT.

This rearrangement joins TRBV6-2 or TRBV6-3 to TRBJ1-6, with a possible D match to TRBD1 (5 bases). The germline V and J ends were trimmed by 6 bases and 1 base, with 13 bases remaining between them. The germline V gene encodes CDR1 MNHEY and CDR2 SVGEGT. This CDR3 is built from 16 residues. The CDR3 region is CASSDSRASYNSPLHF. The DNA for the CDR3 is TGTGCCAGCAGCGATTCCAGGGCGTCCTATAATTCACCCCTCCACTTT.

The gene calls are TRBV11-2 and TRBJ1-6; D ambiguous. Germline CDR1 reads SGHAT; CDR2 reads FQNNGV. The V end was cut by 3 bases, the J end by 1 base, with 7 bases between. CDR3 length: 15 residues. DNA for the CDR3: TGTGCCAGCAGCTTCGGGTTGTCCTATAATTCACCCCTCCACTTT. It encodes CASSFGLSYNSPLHF.

The gene calls are TRBV4-2 and TRBJ1-2; 8 bases are a match to TRBD1. V lost 0 bases, J lost 6 bases, and 9 bases stayed unmatched. Germline CDR1 is LGHNA and CDR2 is YNFKEQ. The CDR3 runs to 16 residues. CDR3 loop: CASSQEFGGTGDGYTF. The CDR3 DNA is TGTGCCAGCAGCCAAGAATTCGGGGGGACAGGAGATGGCTACACCTTC.

This rearrangement joins TRBV9 to TRBJ1-5; no clear D. Looked up from germline, CDR1 is SGDLS and CDR2 is YYNGEE. With 0 bases removed from V and 6 bases from J, the gap between germline ends came to 7 bases. The CDR3 has 13 amino acids. The CDR3 loop is CASSVGLSQPQHF. CDR3 in DNA: TGTGCCAGCAGCGTAGGTCTCAGTCAGCCCCAGCATTTT.

In its sample, this clone was seen once. This sequence joins TRBV28 and TRBJ2-7, with 8 bases aligning to TRBD2. This CDR3 is built from 15 residues. Germline trimming cut 6 bases from V and 4 bases from J; bases unmatched to any gene: 11. Per germline, CDR1 MDHEN and CDR2 SYDVKM. CDR3 nucleotides: TGTGCCAGCAGCCCCGGGGTAGCGGGGCCGTACGAGCAGTACTTC. It is translated as CASSPGVAGPYEQYF.

V and J are TRBV5-1 and TRBJ1-1; D may be TRBD1 (5 bases). The CDR3 spans 12 residues. V lost 1 base and J 7 bases, leaving 8 bases between the germline ends. Germline V lookup: CDR1 SGHRS, CDR2 YFSETQ. The CDR3 sequence is CASSLKGVEAFF. DNA of the CDR3: TGCGCCAGCAGCTTGAAAGGGGTTGAAGCTTTCTTT.

V is TRBV10-3 and J is TRBJ2-7; 10 bases map to TRBD1. The CDR3 is 14 amino acids. Germline loops: CDR1 ENHRY, CDR2 SYGVKD. Germline trimming cut 10 bases from V and 10 bases from J; bases unmatched to any gene: 16. CDR3 protein: CASYGPGQGSYQYF. CDR3 DNA: TGTGCCAGCTACGGACCGGGACAGGGGTCGTATCAGTACTTC.

The J gene is TRBJ1-1, the V gene TRBV19; 7 bases align to TRBD1. Unmatched junction bases numbered 10, after V lost 5 bases and J lost 10 bases. This CDR3 comprises 13 residues. Germline V CDR1 and CDR2: LNHDA, SQIVND (reference sequence). This chain's CDR3 is CASSPDREEVAFF. The DNA for the CDR3 is TGTGCCAGTAGTCCAGACAGGGAAGAGGTAGCTTTCTTT. Using reference TRBV19 and TRBJ1-1 for the parts outside the CDR3, the full variable domain is DGGITQSPKYLFRKEGQNVTLSCEQNLNHDAMYWYRQDPGQGLRLIYYSQIVNDFQKGDIAEGYSVSREKKESFPLTVTSAQKNPTAFYLCASSPDREEVAFFGQGTRLTVV.